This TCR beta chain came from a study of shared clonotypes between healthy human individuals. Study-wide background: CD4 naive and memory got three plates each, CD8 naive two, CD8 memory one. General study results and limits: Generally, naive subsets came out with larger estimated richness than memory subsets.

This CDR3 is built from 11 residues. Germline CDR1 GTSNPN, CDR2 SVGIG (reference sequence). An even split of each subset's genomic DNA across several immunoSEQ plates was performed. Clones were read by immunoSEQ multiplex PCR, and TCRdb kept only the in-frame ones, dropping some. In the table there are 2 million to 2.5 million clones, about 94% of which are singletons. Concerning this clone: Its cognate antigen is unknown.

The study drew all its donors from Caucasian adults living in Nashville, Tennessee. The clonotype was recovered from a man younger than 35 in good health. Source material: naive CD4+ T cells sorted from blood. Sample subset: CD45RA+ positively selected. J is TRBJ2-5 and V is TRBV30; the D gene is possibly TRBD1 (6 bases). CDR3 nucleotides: TGTGCTCGGGGACACTGGGGGACCCAGTACTTC. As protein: CARGHWGTQYF.